This is a list of T cell receptor beta chains from one sample in a study of CD8+CD57+ T cells in acquired aplastic anemia. TCRdb recomputed calls from the reads with MiXCR, one row per CDR3 protein. In the table there are some 160,000 distinct CDR3 sequences, around 48% of which are singletons. Sample: sorted CD4+, CD8+, or CD8+CD57+ T cells (not recorded which) from PBMCs. All receptors derive from a human donor with aplastic anemia. CDR3s include the opening cysteine and the closing phenylalanine or tryptophan. A D gene is named only where the DNA matches it firmly. Size tells how often a clone was seen (once, few, many) or the class of an expanded clone, and some rows leave it out.

V	size	J	D	CDR3	DNA
TRBV7-9	once	TRBJ2-1	NA	CASSLRTPQYNEQFF	TGTGCCAGCAGCTTAAGGACACCGCAATACAATGAGCAGTTCTTC
TRBV6-1	NA	TRBJ1-6	NA	CASTPTLVDSPLHF	TGTGCCAGCACCCCTACCCTAGTGGATTCACCTCTCCACTTT
TRBV11-2	NA	TRBJ1-5	NA	CASSLSGDQPQHF	TGTGCCAGCAGCTTGTCGGGCGATCAGCCCCAGCATTTT
TRBV10-2	many	TRBJ1-2	TRBD1	CASSLQGESSNGYTF	TGCGCCAGCAGTCTACAGGGGGAGTCGTCGAATGGCTACACCTTC
TRBV7-3	NA	TRBJ2-7	TRBD1	CASSEGTGGYEQYF	TGTGCCAGCAGCGAAGGGACAGGGGGCTACGAGCAGTACTTC
TRBV2	NA	TRBJ2-4	NA	CASSVTPGYKNIQYF	TGTGCCAGCAGTGTTACCCCGGGATACAAAAACATTCAGTACTTC
TRBV12-3/TRBV12-4	many	TRBJ1-2	NA	CASRPRQEYYGYTF	TGTGCCAGCAGACCTAGACAGGAATACTATGGCTACACCTTC
TRBV7-8	many	TRBJ1-6	TRBD1	CASSFRDRNSPLHF	TGTGCCAGCAGCTTCAGGGACAGAAATTCACCCCTCCACTTT
TRBV19	many	TRBJ1-1	NA	CASKRGEYPNTEAFF	TGTGCCAGTAAACGTGGGGAGTACCCGAACACTGAAGCTTTCTTT
TRBV7-9	many	TRBJ2-5	TRBD2	CASGPLAGFETQYF	TGTGCCAGCGGCCCCCTAGCGGGGTTTGAGACCCAGTACTTC
TRBV2	few	TRBJ2-6	NA	CASSQSSGANVLTF	TGTGCCAGCAGTCAAAGCTCTGGGGCCAACGTCCTGACTTTC
TRBV4-2	many	TRBJ2-5	TRBD1	CASSQEGGTGRETQYF	TGTGCCAGCAGCCAAGAAGGAGGGACAGGGCGAGAGACCCAGTACTTC
TRBV5-4	many	TRBJ2-1	TRBD2	CATKPGGPNEQFF	TGTGCCACCAAACCGGGAGGGCCGAATGAGCAGTTCTTC
TRBV6-2/TRBV6-3	NA	TRBJ2-5	NA	CASSYGGTQYF	TGTGCCAGCAGTTACGGAGGGACCCAGTACTTC
TRBV15	NA	TRBJ2-1	TRBD1	CATSNRDRANEQFF	TGTGCCACCAGCAACCGGGACAGGGCTAATGAGCAGTTCTTC
TRBV9	many	TRBJ1-1	NA	CASSVGLSEDTEAFF	TGTGCCAGCAGCGTGGGATTATCGGAGGACACTGAAGCTTTCTTT
TRBV29-1	many	TRBJ1-4	NA	CSPEGGRTNEKLFF	TGCAGCCCAGAAGGTGGGAGGACTAATGAAAAACTGTTTTTT
TRBV5-1	many	TRBJ2-2	NA	CASSMDTGNTGELFF	TGCGCCAGCAGCATGGATACAGGGAACACCGGGGAGCTGTTTTTT
TRBV20-1	many	TRBJ2-3	NA	CSATSLGGSSTDTQYF	TGCAGTGCTACATCATTGGGGGGATCTAGCACAGATACGCAGTATTTT
TRBV20-1	NA	TRBJ1-2	NA	CSARDRFGLGYTF	TGCAGTGCTAGAGATCGATTCGGTCTCGGCTACACCTTC
TRBV5-1	few	TRBJ2-2	NA	CASSFGGASGELFF	TGCGCCAGCAGCTTCGGCGGCGCTTCCGGGGAGCTGTTTTTT
TRBV5-1	NA	TRBJ2-5	TRBD1	CASSADRVGQETQYF	TGCGCCAGCAGCGCCGACAGGGTGGGCCAAGAGACCCAGTACTTC
TRBV19	many	TRBJ2-5	TRBD1	CASSGDRGPGVTQYF	TGTGCCAGTAGTGGGGACAGGGGGCCTGGGGTGACCCAGTACTTC
TRBV29-1	many	TRBJ2-1	TRBD2	CSVEGGLAGINEQFF	TGCAGCGTTGAGGGGGGACTAGCGGGGATCAATGAGCAGTTCTTC
TRBV9	NA	TRBJ2-7	NA	CANSAEDGPSSYEQYF	TGTGCCAACAGCGCGGAGGACGGCCCGAGCTCCTACGAGCAGTACTTC
TRBV6-6	many	TRBJ1-1	NA	CASSYGGGNTEAFF	TGTGCCAGCAGTTACGGCGGCGGTAACACTGAAGCTTTCTTT
TRBV25-1	once	TRBJ1-1	TRBD1	CASSEWTGETEAFF	TGTGCCAGCAGTGAATGGACAGGGGAAACTGAAGCTTTCTTT
TRBV11-1	NA	TRBJ2-1	NA	CASSLGDPGAEQFF	TGTGCCAGCAGCTTAGGGGATCCGGGGGCGGAGCAGTTCTTC
TRBV7-2	NA	TRBJ2-2	NA	CASSLAWAGTFGGELFF	TGTGCCAGCAGCTTAGCCTGGGCGGGGACTTTCGGCGGGGAGCTGTTTTTT
TRBV18	few	TRBJ2-2	TRBD1	CASSPSWTGGRTGELFF	TGTGCCAGCTCACCCTCTTGGACAGGGGGTAGGACCGGGGAGCTGTTTTTT
TRBV10-1	few	TRBJ2-3	NA	CASSERDGTDTQYF	TGCGCCAGCAGTGAGAGGGACGGCACAGATACGCAGTATTTT